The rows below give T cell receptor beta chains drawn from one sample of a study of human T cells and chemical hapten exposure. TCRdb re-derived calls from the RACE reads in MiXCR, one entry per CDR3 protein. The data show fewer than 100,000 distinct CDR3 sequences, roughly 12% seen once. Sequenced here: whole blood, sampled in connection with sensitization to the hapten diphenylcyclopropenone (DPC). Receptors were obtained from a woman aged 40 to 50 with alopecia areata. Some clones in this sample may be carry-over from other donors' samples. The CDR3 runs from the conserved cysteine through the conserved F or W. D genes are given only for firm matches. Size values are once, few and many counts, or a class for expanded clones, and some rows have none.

cdr3_nt: TGTGCCAGCAGTCGCGTCGGAGGAGGCTATGGCTACACCTTC
cdr3_aa: CASSRVGGGYGYTF
v_call: TRBV12-3/TRBV12-4
j_call: TRBJ1-2
d_call: NA
clone_size: many

cdr3_nt: TGTGCCAGCAGCCAAGTGGCCCTAGCGGGTAACTACGAGCAGTACTTC
cdr3_aa: CASSQVALAGNYEQYF
v_call: TRBV3-1
j_call: TRBJ2-7
d_call: TRBD2
clone_size: few

cdr3_nt: TGTGCCATCACGGTCGGGAGCACCGGGGAGCTGTTTTTT
cdr3_aa: CAITVGSTGELFF
v_call: TRBV10-3
j_call: TRBJ2-2
d_call: NA
clone_size: NA

cdr3_nt: TGTGCCAGCAGTACTAGCGGGAGGGCCGATACGCAGTATTTT
cdr3_aa: CASSTSGRADTQYF
v_call: TRBV28
j_call: TRBJ2-3
d_call: TRBD2
clone_size: few

cdr3_nt: TGTGCCAGCAGCTTAGCGTTCAGGGGCCCTGGAAACACCATATATTTT
cdr3_aa: CASSLAFRGPGNTIYF
v_call: TRBV7-6
j_call: TRBJ1-3
d_call: NA
clone_size: many

cdr3_nt: TGCGCCAGCAGCTTCCTACCGGGACAAAGTAATGAAAAACTGTTTTTT
cdr3_aa: CASSFLPGQSNEKLFF
v_call: TRBV5-1
j_call: TRBJ1-4
d_call: NA
clone_size: NA

cdr3_nt: TGTGCCAGTAGTATAGCGGGAGGGCTCGAGACCCAGTACTTC
cdr3_aa: CASSIAGGLETQYF
v_call: TRBV19
j_call: TRBJ2-5
d_call: TRBD2
clone_size: NA

cdr3_nt: TGTGCCAGCTCACCATCCGGGACTAGCGGGATTCATGAGCAGTTCTTC
cdr3_aa: CASSPSGTSGIHEQFF
v_call: TRBV18
j_call: TRBJ2-1
d_call: TRBD2
clone_size: many

cdr3_nt: TGCGCCAGCAGTACCACAGATACGCAGTATTTT
cdr3_aa: CASSTTDTQYF
v_call: TRBV4-3
j_call: TRBJ2-3
d_call: NA
clone_size: many

cdr3_nt: TGTGCCAGCAGGGGCAGCGGTAGCGGGAGCCGAGAGACCCAGTACTTC
cdr3_aa: CASRGSGSGSRETQYF
v_call: TRBV6-1
j_call: TRBJ2-5
d_call: TRBD2
clone_size: many

cdr3_nt: TGCGCCAGCAGTCAGTATGGCTACACCTTC
cdr3_aa: CASSQYGYTF
v_call: TRBV23-1
j_call: TRBJ1-2
d_call: NA
clone_size: few

cdr3_nt: TGCGCCAGCAGCCAAGACGGTTACACAGATACGCAGTATTTT
cdr3_aa: CASSQDGYTDTQYF
v_call: TRBV4-3
j_call: TRBJ2-3
d_call: NA
clone_size: NA

cdr3_nt: TGCGCCAGCAGCTTTCAGGGGGATACAGATACGCAGTATTTT
cdr3_aa: CASSFQGDTDTQYF
v_call: TRBV5-1
j_call: TRBJ2-3
d_call: TRBD1
clone_size: NA

cdr3_nt: TGTGCCAGCAGTCAGACAGCGGGATGGTACGAGCAGTACTTC
cdr3_aa: CASSQTAGWYEQYF
v_call: TRBV27
j_call: TRBJ2-7
d_call: TRBD2
clone_size: NA

cdr3_nt: TGCAGCGTGTCGAGCTCCACAGGGGGGACAGATACGCAGTATTTT
cdr3_aa: CSVSSSTGGTDTQYF
v_call: TRBV29-1
j_call: TRBJ2-3
d_call: TRBD1
clone_size: NA

cdr3_nt: TGTGCCAGCAGCTCCCCGACAGGGGGTGGAAACACCATATATTTT
cdr3_aa: CASSSPTGGGNTIYF
v_call: TRBV7-9
j_call: TRBJ1-3
d_call: TRBD1
clone_size: NA

cdr3_nt: TGCAGCGTTCTTCACAACTACGAGCAGTACTTC
cdr3_aa: CSVLHNYEQYF
v_call: TRBV29-1
j_call: TRBJ2-7
d_call: NA
clone_size: few

cdr3_nt: TGTGCCAGCAGCTTGGGCCGCACTAGCGGGATGGGCACAGATACGCAGTATTTT
cdr3_aa: CASSLGRTSGMGTDTQYF
v_call: TRBV5-5
j_call: TRBJ2-3
d_call: TRBD2
clone_size: many

cdr3_nt: TGTGCCAGCAGCTTGAGGGGACTAGCGGGAGGAGAGGCCCAGTACTTC
cdr3_aa: CASSLRGLAGGEAQYF
v_call: TRBV5-6
j_call: TRBJ2-5
d_call: TRBD2
clone_size: once

cdr3_nt: TGTGCCAGCACTACAGGGGCCGAGCAGTACTTC
cdr3_aa: CASTTGAEQYF
v_call: TRBV5-8
j_call: TRBJ2-7
d_call: TRBD1
clone_size: NA

cdr3_nt: TGTGCCACCTCTCACTCCCAAAACAATGAGCAGTTCTTC
cdr3_aa: CATSHSQNNEQFF
v_call: TRBV10-3
j_call: TRBJ2-1
d_call: NA
clone_size: NA

cdr3_nt: TGTGCCAGCAGGGAGACAGGGGCGCAGTATTTT
cdr3_aa: CASRETGAQYF
v_call: TRBV7-9
j_call: TRBJ2-3
d_call: TRBD1
clone_size: few

cdr3_nt: TGTGCCAGCAGAACTAATGAAAAACTGTTTTTT
cdr3_aa: CASRTNEKLFF
v_call: TRBV11-2
j_call: TRBJ1-4
d_call: NA
clone_size: many

cdr3_nt: TGTGCCAGCAGTTTCATCGGAGGGGGCTACGAGCAGTACTTC
cdr3_aa: CASSFIGGGYEQYF
v_call: TRBV28
j_call: TRBJ2-7
d_call: NA
clone_size: NA

cdr3_nt: TGCGCCAGCAGCCTATGGACTAGCGGCACAGATACGCAGTATTTT
cdr3_aa: CASSLWTSGTDTQYF
v_call: TRBV5-1
j_call: TRBJ2-3
d_call: TRBD2
clone_size: few

cdr3_nt: TGCGCCAGCAGCCAAGATATGACAGGGGTTGCAACTAATGAAAAACTGTTTTTT
cdr3_aa: CASSQDMTGVATNEKLFF
v_call: TRBV4-1
j_call: TRBJ1-4
d_call: TRBD1
clone_size: few

cdr3_nt: TGTGCCAGCAGTTTCCCCTACGAACAGAGCTACGAGCAGTACTTC
cdr3_aa: CASSFPYEQSYEQYF
v_call: TRBV28
j_call: TRBJ2-7
d_call: NA
clone_size: few

cdr3_nt: TGTGCCAGCAACTTGGGACTAGCGGGAGCAGAGACCCAGTACTTC
cdr3_aa: CASNLGLAGAETQYF
v_call: TRBV2
j_call: TRBJ2-5
d_call: TRBD2
clone_size: many

cdr3_nt: TGCAGTGCTAACGGGAGAAGTTCCTACGAGCAGTACTTC
cdr3_aa: CSANGRSSYEQYF
v_call: TRBV20-1
j_call: TRBJ2-7
d_call: NA
clone_size: few

cdr3_nt: TGTGCCAGCAGCCCGACTCAGGGGGGGTCCTACAATGAGCAGTTCTTC
cdr3_aa: CASSPTQGGSYNEQFF
v_call: TRBV9
j_call: TRBJ2-1
d_call: NA
clone_size: NA

cdr3_nt: TGTGCCAGCAGGTTTGGACAGGGCCTCTCTGGGGCCAACGTCCTGACTTTC
cdr3_aa: CASRFGQGLSGANVLTF
v_call: TRBV28
j_call: TRBJ2-6
d_call: TRBD1
clone_size: NA

cdr3_nt: TGTGCCATCAGGTCCACAGATACGCAGTATTTT
cdr3_aa: CAIRSTDTQYF
v_call: TRBV10-3
j_call: TRBJ2-3
d_call: NA
clone_size: few

cdr3_nt: TGTGCCAGCAGCCCGCTGCTAGCGGGGACCTACGAGCAGTACTTC
cdr3_aa: CASSPLLAGTYEQYF
v_call: TRBV7-6
j_call: TRBJ2-7
d_call: TRBD2
clone_size: many

cdr3_nt: TGCGCCAGCAGCTTGGATCAGGGCTCCTACGAGCAGTACTTC
cdr3_aa: CASSLDQGSYEQYF
v_call: TRBV5-1
j_call: TRBJ2-7
d_call: NA
clone_size: NA

cdr3_nt: TGTGCCAGCTCACCCCGGGAGGTGGGCGAGCAGTACTTC
cdr3_aa: CASSPREVGEQYF
v_call: TRBV18
j_call: TRBJ2-7
d_call: TRBD2
clone_size: NA

cdr3_nt: TGTGCCAGCTCCCCGAATGGTTGGGAGCAGTTCTTC
cdr3_aa: CASSPNGWEQFF
v_call: TRBV18
j_call: TRBJ2-1
d_call: NA
clone_size: many

cdr3_nt: TGCGCCAGCAGCCAGGCGGGGGGGCTGTTTTTT
cdr3_aa: CASSQAGGLFF
v_call: TRBV4-1
j_call: TRBJ2-2
d_call: TRBD2
clone_size: few

cdr3_nt: TGTGCCATCGCCCAGGCGTCTGGAAACACCATATATTTT
cdr3_aa: CAIAQASGNTIYF
v_call: TRBV10-3
j_call: TRBJ1-3
d_call: NA
clone_size: few

cdr3_nt: TGCGCCAGCAGCTTTGGACAGGGGGTGTACGAGACCCAGTACTTC
cdr3_aa: CASSFGQGVYETQYF
v_call: TRBV5-1
j_call: TRBJ2-5
d_call: TRBD1
clone_size: NA

cdr3_nt: TGTGCCTGGAGCCCCGGGACATCTTACGAGCAGTACTTC
cdr3_aa: CAWSPGTSYEQYF
v_call: TRBV30
j_call: TRBJ2-7
d_call: NA
clone_size: few

cdr3_nt: TGTGCCAGCAGCTTACTAGCGGAGAGCACCGGGGAGCTGTTTTTT
cdr3_aa: CASSLLAESTGELFF
v_call: TRBV7-3
j_call: TRBJ2-2
d_call: TRBD2
clone_size: NA

cdr3_nt: TGTGCCAGCAGTCTGTTCTCCACAAGTTATAGCAATCAGCCCCAGCATTTT
cdr3_aa: CASSLFSTSYSNQPQHF
v_call: TRBV12-3/TRBV12-4
j_call: TRBJ1-5
d_call: NA
clone_size: NA

cdr3_nt: TGTGCCAGCAGCAGGGGGAACGTAGAGACCCAGTACTTC
cdr3_aa: CASSRGNVETQYF
v_call: TRBV28
j_call: TRBJ2-5
d_call: TRBD1
clone_size: few

cdr3_nt: TGTGCCAGCAGCGTAGCGGCGGGAGGGGGCGAGACCCAGTACTTC
cdr3_aa: CASSVAAGGGETQYF
v_call: TRBV9
j_call: TRBJ2-5
d_call: TRBD2
clone_size: few

cdr3_nt: TGCAGCGTTGAGGATCAGGCCCACTCTGGAAACACCATATATTTT
cdr3_aa: CSVEDQAHSGNTIYF
v_call: TRBV29-1
j_call: TRBJ1-3
d_call: NA
clone_size: medium-sized

cdr3_nt: TGTGCCAGCAGCTTAGGAAAAGGCTGGGGGGAGCAGTACTTC
cdr3_aa: CASSLGKGWGEQYF
v_call: TRBV7-8
j_call: TRBJ2-7
d_call: NA
clone_size: few

cdr3_nt: TGTGCCAGCAGGCCTAGCGATACCTACAATGAGCAGTTCTTC
cdr3_aa: CASRPSDTYNEQFF
v_call: TRBV6-2/TRBV6-3
j_call: TRBJ2-1
d_call: NA
clone_size: many

cdr3_nt: TGCAGCGTTGCGGACAGGGCCTACGTGCAGTACTTC
cdr3_aa: CSVADRAYVQYF
v_call: TRBV29-1
j_call: TRBJ2-7
d_call: TRBD1
clone_size: NA

cdr3_nt: TGTGCCAGCAGTTACGGGAACTATGGCTACACCTTC
cdr3_aa: CASSYGNYGYTF
v_call: TRBV28
j_call: TRBJ1-2
d_call: NA
clone_size: few

cdr3_nt: TGCGCCAGCAGCCCAACCAAAACACTCTACAATGAGCAGTTCTTC
cdr3_aa: CASSPTKTLYNEQFF
v_call: TRBV5-1
j_call: TRBJ2-1
d_call: NA
clone_size: few

cdr3_nt: TGTGCCAGCAGCCAAGATCACGATCAGGGCGGCGAGCAGTACTTC
cdr3_aa: CASSQDHDQGGEQYF
v_call: TRBV14
j_call: TRBJ2-7
d_call: NA
clone_size: NA

cdr3_nt: TGCAGCGTTTCGATAACAAACACCGGGGAGCTGTTTTTT
cdr3_aa: CSVSITNTGELFF
v_call: TRBV29-1
j_call: TRBJ2-2
d_call: NA
clone_size: NA

cdr3_nt: TGTGCCAGCAGGCAGAGCGGGAGGACCGGGGAGCTGTTTTTT
cdr3_aa: CASRQSGRTGELFF
v_call: TRBV6-2/TRBV6-3
j_call: TRBJ2-2
d_call: TRBD2
clone_size: few

cdr3_nt: TGTGCCAGCAGCCCCAGGACAGGAGTAAATCAGCCCCAGCATTTT
cdr3_aa: CASSPRTGVNQPQHF
v_call: TRBV4-2
j_call: TRBJ1-5
d_call: TRBD1
clone_size: NA